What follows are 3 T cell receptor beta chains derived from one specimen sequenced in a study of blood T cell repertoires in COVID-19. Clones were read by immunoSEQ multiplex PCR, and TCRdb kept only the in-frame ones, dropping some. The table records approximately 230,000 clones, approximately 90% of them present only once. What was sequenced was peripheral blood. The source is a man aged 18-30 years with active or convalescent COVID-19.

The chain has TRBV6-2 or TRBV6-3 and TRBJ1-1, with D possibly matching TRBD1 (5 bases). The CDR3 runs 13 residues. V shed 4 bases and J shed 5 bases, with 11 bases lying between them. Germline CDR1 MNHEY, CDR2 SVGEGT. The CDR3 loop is CASSSGARTEAFF. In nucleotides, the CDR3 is TGTGCCAGCAGTTCTGGGGCGCGTACTGAAGCTTTCTTT.

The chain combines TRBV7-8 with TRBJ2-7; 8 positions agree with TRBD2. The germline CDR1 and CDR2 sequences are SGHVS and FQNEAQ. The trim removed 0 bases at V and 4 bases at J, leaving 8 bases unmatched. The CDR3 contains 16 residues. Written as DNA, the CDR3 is TGTGCCAGCAGCTTAGCGTTATCGGGAGGGCAGTACGAGCAGTACTTC. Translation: CASSLALSGGQYEQYF. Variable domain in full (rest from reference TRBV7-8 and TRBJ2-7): GAGVSQSPRYKVAKRGQDVALRCDPISGHVSLFWYQQALGQGPEFLTYFQNEAQLDKSGLPSDRFFAERPEGSVSTLKIQRTQQEDSAVYLCASSLALSGGQYEQYFGPGTRLTVT.

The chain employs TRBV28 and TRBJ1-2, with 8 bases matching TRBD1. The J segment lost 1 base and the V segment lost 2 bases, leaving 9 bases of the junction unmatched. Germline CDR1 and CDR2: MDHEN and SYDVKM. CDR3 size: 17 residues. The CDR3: CASSLVAQGAFNYGYTF. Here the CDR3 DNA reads TGTGCCAGCAGTTTAGTAGCCCAGGGGGCCTTTAACTATGGCTACACCTTC.